This TCR beta chain stems from a study of breast tumors, draining lymph nodes, adjacent tissues. General study results and limits: Data fit most tumor T cells coming from lymph node, expanding in tumor.

The lymph nodes were axillary draining lymph nodes from breast cancer patients. This clonotype was seen repeatedly, ten times or more. The antigen remains undetermined. TCRdb analysed the multiplex PCR reads with MiXCR anew, one entry per CDR3 protein. This sample yields 90,000 to 120,000 distinct CDR3 sequences, of which 21% are seen a single time; 1% to 1.5% belongs to the top ten. Looked up from germline, CDR1 is SGDLS and CDR2 is YYNGEE. The ends lost 3 bases at V and 5 bases at J; junction bases unmatched: 10. The CDR3 loop spans 15 amino acids. Sequenced sample: axillary lymph node tissue. The rearrangement joins TRBV9 to TRBJ2-5; TRBD1 matches at 7 bases. This receptor was taken from a female donor with breast cancer. Some clones in this sample may be carry-over from other donors' samples. CDR3 coding DNA: TGTGCCAGCAGCGCAAGCACGACAGGGACGGAGACCCAGTACTTC. It codes for CASSASTTGTETQYF.